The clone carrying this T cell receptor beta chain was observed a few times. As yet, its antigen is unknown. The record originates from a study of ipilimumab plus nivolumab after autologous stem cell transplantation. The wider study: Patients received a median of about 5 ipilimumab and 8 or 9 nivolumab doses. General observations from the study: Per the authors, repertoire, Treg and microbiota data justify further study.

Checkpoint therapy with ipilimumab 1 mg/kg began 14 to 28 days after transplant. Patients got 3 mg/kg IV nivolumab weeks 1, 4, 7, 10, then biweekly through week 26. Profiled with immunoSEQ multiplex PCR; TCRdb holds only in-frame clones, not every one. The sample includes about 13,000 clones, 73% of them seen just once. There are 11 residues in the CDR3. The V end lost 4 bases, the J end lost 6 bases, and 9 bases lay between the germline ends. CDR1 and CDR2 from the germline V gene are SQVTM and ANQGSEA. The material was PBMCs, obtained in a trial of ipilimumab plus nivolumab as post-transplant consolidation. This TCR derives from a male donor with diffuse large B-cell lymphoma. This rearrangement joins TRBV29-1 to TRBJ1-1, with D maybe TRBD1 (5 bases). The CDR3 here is CSVVGEAEAFF. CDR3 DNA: TGCAGCGTTGTGGGGGAAGCTGAAGCTTTCTTT.